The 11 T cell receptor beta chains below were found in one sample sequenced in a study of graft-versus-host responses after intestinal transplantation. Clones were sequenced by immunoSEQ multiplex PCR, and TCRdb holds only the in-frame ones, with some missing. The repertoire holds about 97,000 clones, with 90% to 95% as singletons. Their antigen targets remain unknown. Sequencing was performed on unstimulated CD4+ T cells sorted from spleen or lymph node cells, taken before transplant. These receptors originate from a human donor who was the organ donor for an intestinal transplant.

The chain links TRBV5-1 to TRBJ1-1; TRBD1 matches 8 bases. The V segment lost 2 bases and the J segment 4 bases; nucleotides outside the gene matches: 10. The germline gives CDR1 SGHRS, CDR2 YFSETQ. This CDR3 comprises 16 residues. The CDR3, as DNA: TGCGCCAGCAGCTTCAATCTACCGACAGGGGCCACTGAAGCTTTCTTT. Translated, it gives CASSFNLPTGATEAFF.

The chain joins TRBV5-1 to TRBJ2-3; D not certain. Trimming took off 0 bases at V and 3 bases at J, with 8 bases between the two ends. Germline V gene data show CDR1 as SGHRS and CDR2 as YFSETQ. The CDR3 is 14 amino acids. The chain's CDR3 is CASSLAFQTDTQYF. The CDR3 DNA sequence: TGCGCCAGCAGCTTGGCCTTTCAGACAGATACGCAGTATTTT.

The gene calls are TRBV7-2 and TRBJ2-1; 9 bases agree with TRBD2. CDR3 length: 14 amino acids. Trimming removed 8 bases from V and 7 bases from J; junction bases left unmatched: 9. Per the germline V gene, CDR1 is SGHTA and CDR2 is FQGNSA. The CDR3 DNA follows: TGTGCCAGCCGAGGGGCTAGCGGGATTAATGAGCAGTTCTTC. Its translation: CASRGASGINEQFF.

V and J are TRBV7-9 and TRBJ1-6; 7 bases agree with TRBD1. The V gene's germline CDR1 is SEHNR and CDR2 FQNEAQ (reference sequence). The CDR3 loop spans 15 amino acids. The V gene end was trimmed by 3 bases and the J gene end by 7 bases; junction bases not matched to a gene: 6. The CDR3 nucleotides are TGTGCCAGCAGCTTTGACAGGGCTCCCAATTCACCCCTCCACTTT. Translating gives CASSFDRAPNSPLHF.

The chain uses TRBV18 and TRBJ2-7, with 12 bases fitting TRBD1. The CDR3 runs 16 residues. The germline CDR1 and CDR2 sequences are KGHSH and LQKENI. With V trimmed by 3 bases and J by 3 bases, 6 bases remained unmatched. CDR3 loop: CASSPPGQGALYEQYF. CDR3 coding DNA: TGTGCCAGCTCACCGCCGGGACAGGGGGCTCTCTACGAGCAGTACTTC.

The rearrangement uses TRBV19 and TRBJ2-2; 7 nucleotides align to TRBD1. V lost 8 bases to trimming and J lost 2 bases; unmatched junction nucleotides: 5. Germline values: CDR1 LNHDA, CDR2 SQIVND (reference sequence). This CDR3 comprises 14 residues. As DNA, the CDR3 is TGTGCCAGTCTCCGGGACAGAAACACCGGGGAGCTGTTTTTT. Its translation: CASLRDRNTGELFF.

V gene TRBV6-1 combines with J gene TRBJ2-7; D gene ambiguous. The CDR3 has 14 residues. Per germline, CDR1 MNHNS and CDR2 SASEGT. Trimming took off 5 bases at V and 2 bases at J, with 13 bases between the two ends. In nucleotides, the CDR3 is TGTGCCAGCAGTCGACTGACCAGTACCTACGAGCAGTACTTC. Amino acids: CASSRLTSTYEQYF.

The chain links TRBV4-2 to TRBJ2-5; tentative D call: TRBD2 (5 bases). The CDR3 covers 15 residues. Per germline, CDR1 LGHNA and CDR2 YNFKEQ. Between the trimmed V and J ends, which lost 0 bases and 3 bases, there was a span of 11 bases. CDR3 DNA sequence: TGTGCCAGCAGCCAAGAGGGCTGGGGAGAAGAGACCCAGTACTTC. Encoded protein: CASSQEGWGEETQYF.

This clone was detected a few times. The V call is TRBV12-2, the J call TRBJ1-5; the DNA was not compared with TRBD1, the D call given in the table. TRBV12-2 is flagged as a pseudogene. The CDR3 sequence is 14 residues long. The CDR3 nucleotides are TGTGCAAGTCGCCCGACAGGGAACAATCAGCCCCAGCATTTT. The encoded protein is CASRPTGNNQPQHF.

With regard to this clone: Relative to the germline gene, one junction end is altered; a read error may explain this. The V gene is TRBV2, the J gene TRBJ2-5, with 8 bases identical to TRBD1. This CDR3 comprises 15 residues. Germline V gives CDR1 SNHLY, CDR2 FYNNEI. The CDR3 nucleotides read TGTGCCAGCAGCGAAGACAGGGGAAGGGGGGAGACCCAGTACTTC. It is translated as CASSEDRGRGETQYF.

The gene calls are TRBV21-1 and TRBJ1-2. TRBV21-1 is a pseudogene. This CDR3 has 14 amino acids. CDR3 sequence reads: CASSPRSREDGYTF. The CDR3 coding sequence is TGTGCCAGCAGCCCCCGATCCAGGGAGGACGGCTACACCTTC.